The 7 T cell receptor beta chains below come from one sample, sequenced in a study of CD8+ T cells in alopecia areata (dated by TCRdb to 2017 to 2018). Library creation used the immunoSEQ multiplex PCR assay. For TCR sequencing, RNA was extracted from every sample and reverse transcribed into cDNA to serve as template. In TCRdb, the immuneACCESS table is reduced to in-frame sequences with V and J assigned. These tables do not hold every clone; where another copy was compared, an unresolved V gene accounts for under half, and the others remain unexplained. The sample contains roughly 220,000 clones, roughly two fifths of them found a single time. Clones ranked in the top ten supply just under 0.5% of the sample. According to the study, the label for this sample's treatment or condition signals: oral pan-JAK inhibitor, 5-10 mg twice daily. The source was CD4+ T cells sorted from blood, collected at approximately week 30, from a patient treated with tofacitinib. The receptors were gathered from a human donor with alopecia areata.

This chain links TRBV4-1 with TRBJ2-5; the D call may be TRBD1 or TRBD2 (6 bases each). CDR3 length equals 18 residues. Germline assignment: CDR1 MGHRA and CDR2 YSYEKL. Trimming shortened V by 5 bases and J by 2 bases, and 24 bases separated the two germline ends. CDR3 loop: CASSYLGGVLGGQETQYF. DNA for the CDR3: TGCGCCAGCAGCTACCTCGGGGGCGTACTGGGGGGACAAGAGACCCAGTACTTC.

A few counts support this clone. This chain connects TRBV7-2 to TRBJ2-3, with TRBD2 matching 8 bases. The CDR3 contains 14 residues. Germline CDR1 is SGHTA and CDR2 is FQGNSA. After removal of 5 bases from V and 4 bases from J, the junction contained 5 bases not matched to a gene. The CDR3 region is CASSISGTADTQYF. The CDR3 nucleotides read TGTGCCAGCAGCATTAGCGGGACCGCAGATACGCAGTATTTT.

About this clone itself: Relative to the germline gene, one junction end is altered; a read error may explain this. V usage is TRBV5-6 and J usage is TRBJ1-1; no clear D. The germline V gene has CDR1 SGHDT and CDR2 YYEEEE. There are 15 residues in the CDR3. CDR3 bases: TGTGCCAGCAGTTTGGACGACTTGGTGAACACTGAAGCTTTCTTT. This codes for CASSLDDLVNTEAFF.

The chain carries TRBV6-5 and TRBJ1-2; 7 nucleotides align to TRBD1. The CDR3 has 14 amino acids. From germline, CDR1 is MNHEY and CDR2 SVGAGI. V shed 1 base and J 4 bases; nucleotides not matched to a gene: 3. The DNA for the CDR3 is TGTGCCAGCAGTTACTTAGGGACAGTCTATGGCTACACCTTC. Residues: CASSYLGTVYGYTF.

V usage is TRBV2 and J usage is TRBJ2-7; D gene unclear. The CDR3 is 14 amino acids. Germline loops: CDR1 SNHLY, CDR2 FYNNEI. V gave up 4 bases and J gave up 5 bases, with 15 bases separating them. In nucleotides, the CDR3 is TGTGCCAGCAGTGCCGAGGTCCGAGGCCACGAGCAGTACTTC. This encodes CASSAEVRGHEQYF.

This CDR3 is CASSQLGLGYTF. The CDR3 coding sequence is TGTGCCAGCAGCCAACTGGGACTCGGCTACACCTTC. This sequence joins TRBV7-8 and TRBJ1-2; weak D call: TRBD1 (5 bases). This CDR3 is 12 amino acids long. V lost 5 bases and J 8 bases, leaving 12 bases between the germline ends. Germline assignment: CDR1 SGHVS and CDR2 FQNEAQ.

V gene TRBV27 combines with J gene TRBJ2-7; TRBD1 agrees at 7 bases. The V gene end was trimmed by 0 bases and the J gene end by 6 bases; junction bases not matched to a gene: 5. Germline V gene sequence: CDR1 MNHEY, CDR2 SMNVEV (reference sequence). CDR3 length: 14 amino acids. Here the CDR3 DNA reads TGTGCCAGCAGTTTATCTTGGGACAGCCGCGAGCAGTACTTC. This encodes CASSLSWDSREQYF.